The clone carrying this T cell receptor beta chain was counted many times. Other DNA sequences in the sample encode the same CDR3. The sample is drawn from a study of blood T cell repertoires in COVID-19. Study in general: Specimens from acute and convalescent COVID-19 originated in the United States, Italy and Spain. Sources were T cells, B-cell-depleted T cells, or PBMCs; the material itself was cDNA or gDNA.

The assay was immunoSEQ multiplex PCR, and TCRdb's table has in-frame clones only and misses some. The sample records around 72,000 clones, more than 75% being singletons. The clonotype was recovered from a human donor in a cohort sampled during active COVID-19. The sample taken for sequencing was peripheral blood.

CDR3 loop: CASSRDRKYEQYF. CDR3 nucleotides: TGTGCCAGCAGTAGGGACAGGAAATACGAGCAGTACTTC. The gene calls are TRBV6-5 and TRBJ2-7; 8 nucleotides align to TRBD1. Losses at the gene ends were 5 bases for V and 4 bases for J; bases not matched to a gene: 4. The CDR3 covers 13 residues. CDR1 and CDR2 (germline): MNHEY, SVGAGI.